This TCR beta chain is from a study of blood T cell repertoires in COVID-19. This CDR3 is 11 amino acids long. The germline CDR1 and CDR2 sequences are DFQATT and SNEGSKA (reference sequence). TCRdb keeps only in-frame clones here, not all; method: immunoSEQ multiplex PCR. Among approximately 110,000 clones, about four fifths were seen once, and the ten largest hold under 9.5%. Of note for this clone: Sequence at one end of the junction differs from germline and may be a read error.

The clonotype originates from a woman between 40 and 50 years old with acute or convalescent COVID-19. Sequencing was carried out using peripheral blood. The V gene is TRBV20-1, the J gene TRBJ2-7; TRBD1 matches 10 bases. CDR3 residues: CSATTGTGEDF. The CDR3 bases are TGCAGTGCTACTACCGGGACAGGGGAAGACTTC.